This T cell receptor (beta chain) was recorded in a study of blood T cell repertoires in COVID-19 (dated by TCRdb to 2019 to 2021). For the wider study: Collaborator samples came from the United States, Italy and Spain and covered acute and convalescent phases of COVID-19. The prospective study material was composed of cDNA or gDNA derived from T cells, B-cell-depleted T cells, or PBMCs. Subjects who had been exposed to COVID-19, were actively infected with it, or had recovered from it provided the deeply sampled blood TCRbeta repertoires that made up the dataset. A freely available public database, intended as a resource for researchers studying the immune response to SARS-CoV-2, is where the repertoires were released. The samples were drawn from two sources: the first 160 participants of the ongoing ImmuneRACE study, and fewer than 1,500 subjects contributed by 6 global collaborators. A de-identified subject ID, COVID-19 status, age in years and sex were almost always included in the sample metadata. Where HLA class I and class II types were available, the types were taken from metadata supplied by the sample provider, not from assay-based typing.

The germline V end is reduced by 8 bases and the J end by 4 bases; junction bases left unmatched: 13. CDR1 and CDR2, looked up from the germline V gene (reference sequence), are MNHEY and SMNVEV. The CDR3 has 18 amino acids, counting the end cysteine and phenylalanine. Of the read, only the CDR3 DNA is kept; its 54 bases are in frame from base 1. Participants in the prospective study were enrolled through a virtual design, were aged roughly 18 to 100 years, and lived in 24 United States geographic areas. Cohort assignment in the prospective study relied on participant-reported clinical history from a screening survey and a study questionnaire. Recovered participants in ImmuneRACE Cohort 3 were defined as having two consecutive negative NP/OP PCR tests, clearance from a healthcare professional, or resolution of symptoms. In the prospective study, mobile phlebotomists collected whole blood, serum and a nasopharyngeal or oropharyngeal swab from each participant. Prospective study participants could optionally give additional blood draws and questionnaires over an approximately two-month period. Blood samples from the prospective study were shipped frozen or at room temperature prior to DNA extraction.

Of note for this clone: This receptor's antigen is unknown. Base qualities are not at hand, and no much larger clone is one base apart.

TCRbeta CDR3 regions were amplified from genomic DNA using the immunoSEQ Assay, a bias-controlled multiplex PCR. In the original analysis: Within the assay, amplification of reference gene primers was used to estimate how many nucleated cells each sample contained. To quantify the absolute abundance of each unique TCRbeta CDR3 rearrangement, sequence reads were collapsed and filtered. For each sample, productive Simpson clonality was calculated by taking the square root of Simpson's diversity index across productive rearrangements. What TCRdb holds here is the immuneACCESS table cut down to in-frame rearrangements. Part of the clones is not present; checked against another copy, under half of the missing clones reflect an unresolved V gene, and the others are unexplained. V and J calls and clone size come straight from that table; D and trimming were deduced from the DNA. The sample includes a few hundred thousand clones, with roughly four fifths observed a single time. The ten most abundant clones make up approximately 9.2% of the sample.

Study-wide conclusions, independent of this receptor: How much clinical and demographic metadata was included differed by source and by participant, and the metadata was provided uncurated.

The receptor was derived from a man aged 40-50 years who had recovered from COVID-19. Sequenced: PBMCs or T cells enriched from blood (not recorded which). The chain is assembled from TRBV27 and TRBJ2-3; 15 middle bases align to TRBD2. The nucleotide sequence is TGTGCCAGCGTCGGACTAGCGGGGGGGCCGAGTCGGTCAGATACGCAGTATTTT. Its protein reads: CASVGLAGGPSRSDTQYF.